There are many counts of the clone carrying this T cell receptor beta chain. This sample was taken from a study of regulatory T cells in long-lasting Graves disease. Combining iRepertoire HTBI primers with Arm-PCR of CDR3 regions, the authors built TCR beta libraries. TCRdb recomputed calls from the multiplex PCR reads with MiXCR, one row per CDR3 protein. The sample includes around 330,000 distinct CDR3 sequences, 18% seen only once; the top ten take around 37%. As to time point: newly diagnosed GD, antithyroid drugs for less than 3 months. PBMCs were the source of the RNA used for TCR sequencing. It was an endocrinology department in Xi'an, China, that provided the patients. The EDTA tubes were filled with around 8.5 milliliters of drawn peripheral blood. The sequencing here drew on peripheral blood mononuclear cells (PBMCs), taken at new diagnosis, from a patient treated with antithyroid drugs. This receptor was obtained from a female donor with Graves disease.

The CDR3 protein is CATSRDAQSQETQYF. The CDR3 DNA follows: TGTGCCACCAGCAGAGATGCACAGAGCCAAGAGACCCAGTACTTC. J is TRBJ2-5 and V is TRBV15; D ambiguous. CDR1 and CDR2 from the germline V gene are LNHNV and YYDKDF (reference sequence). This CDR3 comprises 15 residues. V lost 0 bases, J lost 1 base, and 9 bases lay in between. The full variable domain, its missing parts supplied by reference TRBV15 and TRBJ2-5, is DAMVIQNPRYQVTQFGKPVTLSCSQTLNHNVMYWYQQKSSQAPKLLFHYYDKDFNNEADTPDNFQSRRPNTSFCFLDIRSPGLGDTAMYLCATSRDAQSQETQYFGPGTRLLVL.